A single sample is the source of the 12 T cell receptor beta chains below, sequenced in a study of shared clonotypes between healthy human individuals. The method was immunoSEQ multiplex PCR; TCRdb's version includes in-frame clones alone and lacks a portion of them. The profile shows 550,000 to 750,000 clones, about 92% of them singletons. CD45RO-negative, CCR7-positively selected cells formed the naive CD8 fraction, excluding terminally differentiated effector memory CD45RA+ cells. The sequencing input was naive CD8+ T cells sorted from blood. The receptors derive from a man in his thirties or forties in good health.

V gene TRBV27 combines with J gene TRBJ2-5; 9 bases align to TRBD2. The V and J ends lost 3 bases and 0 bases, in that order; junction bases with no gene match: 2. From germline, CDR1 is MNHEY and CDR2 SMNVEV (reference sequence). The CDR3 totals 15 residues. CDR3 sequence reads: CASSFLAGYQETQYF. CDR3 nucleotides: TGTGCCAGCAGTTTTCTAGCGGGGTACCAAGAGACCCAGTACTTC.

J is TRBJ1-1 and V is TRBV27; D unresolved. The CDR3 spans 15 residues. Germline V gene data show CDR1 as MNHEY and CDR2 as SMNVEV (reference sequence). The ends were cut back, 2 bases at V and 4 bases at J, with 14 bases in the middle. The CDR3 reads CASSLGLPGVTEAFF. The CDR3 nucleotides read TGTGCCAGCAGTTTAGGACTCCCCGGGGTCACTGAAGCTTTCTTT.

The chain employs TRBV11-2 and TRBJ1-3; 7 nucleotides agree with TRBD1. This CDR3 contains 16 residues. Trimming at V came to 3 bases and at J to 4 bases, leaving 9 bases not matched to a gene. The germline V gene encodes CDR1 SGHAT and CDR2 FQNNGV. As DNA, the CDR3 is TGTGCCAGCAGCTTTCAGACAGGGATAGGCGGAAACACCATATATTTT. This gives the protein CASSFQTGIGGNTIYF.

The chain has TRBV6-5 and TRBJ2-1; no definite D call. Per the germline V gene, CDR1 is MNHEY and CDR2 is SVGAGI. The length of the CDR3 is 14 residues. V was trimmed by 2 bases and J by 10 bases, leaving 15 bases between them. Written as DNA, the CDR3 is TGTGCCAGCAGTTACGGGCCCAGTGGTACGGAGCAGTTCTTC. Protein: CASSYGPSGTEQFF.

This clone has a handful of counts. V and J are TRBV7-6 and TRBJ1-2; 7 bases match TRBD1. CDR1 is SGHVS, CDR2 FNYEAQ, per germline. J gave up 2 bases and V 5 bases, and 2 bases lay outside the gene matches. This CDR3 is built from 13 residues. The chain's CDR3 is CASSGTANYGYTF. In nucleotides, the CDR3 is TGTGCCAGCAGCGGGACAGCGAACTATGGCTACACCTTC.

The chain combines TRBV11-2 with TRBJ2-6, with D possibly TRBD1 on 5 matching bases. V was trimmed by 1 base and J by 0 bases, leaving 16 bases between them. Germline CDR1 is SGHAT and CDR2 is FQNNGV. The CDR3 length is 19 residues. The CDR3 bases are TGTGCCAGCAGCTTAGCCGAGAACAGGTTACCCTCTGGGGCCAACGTCCTGACTTTC. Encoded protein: CASSLAENRLPSGANVLTF.

The CDR3 nucleotides are TGTGCCAGCAGCCCCCGACTAGCGGGGACCAATACGCAGTATTTT. Translating gives CASSPRLAGTNTQYF. V and J are TRBV7-9 and TRBJ2-3; 11 bases map to TRBD2. This CDR3 spans 15 amino acids. V trimming: 5 bases; J trimming: 7 bases; junction bases outside the gene matches: 8. Germline V lookup: CDR1 SEHNR, CDR2 FQNEAQ (reference sequence). Full variable domain (outside the CDR3, taken from reference TRBV7-9 and TRBJ2-3): DTGVSQNPRHKITKRGQNVTFRCDPISEHNRLYWYRQTLGQGPEFLTYFQNEAQLEKSRLLSDRFSAERPKGSFSTLEIQRTEQGDSAMYLCASSPRLAGTNTQYFGPGTRLTVL.

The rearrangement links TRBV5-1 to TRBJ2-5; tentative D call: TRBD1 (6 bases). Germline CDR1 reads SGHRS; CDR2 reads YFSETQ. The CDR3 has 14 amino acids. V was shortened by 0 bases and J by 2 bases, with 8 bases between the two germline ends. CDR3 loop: CASSLEGTQETQYF. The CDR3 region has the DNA TGCGCCAGCAGCTTGGAGGGGACACAAGAGACCCAGTACTTC.

The CDR3 DNA follows: TGTGCCAGCACTAGATTTCCGAACACTGAAGCTTTCTTT. Translating it yields CASTRFPNTEAFF. J is TRBJ1-1 and V is TRBV28; no firm D call. This CDR3 has 13 residues. The V and J ends lost 7 bases and 1 base respectively, with 10 bases between them. Germline V gene sequence: CDR1 MDHEN, CDR2 SYDVKM.

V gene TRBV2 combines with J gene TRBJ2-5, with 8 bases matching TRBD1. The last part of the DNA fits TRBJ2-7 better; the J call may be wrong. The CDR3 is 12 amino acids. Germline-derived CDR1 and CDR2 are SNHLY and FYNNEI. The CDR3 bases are TGTGCCAGCAGGGGACAGGTCTACGAGCAGTACTTC. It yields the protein CASRGQVYEQYF.

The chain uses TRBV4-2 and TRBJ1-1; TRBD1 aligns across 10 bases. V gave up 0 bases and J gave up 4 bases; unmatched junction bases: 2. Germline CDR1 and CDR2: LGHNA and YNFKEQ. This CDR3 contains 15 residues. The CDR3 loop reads CASSQDRTGGTEAFF. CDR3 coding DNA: TGTGCCAGCAGCCAAGATCGGACAGGGGGCACTGAAGCTTTCTTT.

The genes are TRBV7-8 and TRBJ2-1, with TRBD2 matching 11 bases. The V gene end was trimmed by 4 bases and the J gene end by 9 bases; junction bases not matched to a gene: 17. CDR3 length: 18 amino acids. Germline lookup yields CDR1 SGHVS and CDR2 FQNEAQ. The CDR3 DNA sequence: TGTGCCAGCAGCTCTCTTCCCGAGACTAGCGGGAATATGGGTGAGCAGTTCTTC. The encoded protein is CASSSLPETSGNMGEQFF.